This section outlines one T cell receptor (beta chain) sequence together with its context. Its antigen is not known. This sample is part of a study of OX40 agonist ivuxolimab in advanced cancers. Study at large: A partial response was reached by three patients: one with hepatocellular carcinoma and two with cutaneous melanoma. Study-wide findings and caveats: Within 6 weeks, CD4+ and CD8+ blood T cells expanded clonally at 0.1 to 3.0 mg/kg.

TCRdb's table, derived via immunoSEQ multiplex PCR, lists solely in-frame clones and lacks some. This table has 65,000 to 70,000 clones, 85% to 90% appearing once. The germline CDR1 and CDR2 sequences are SGHTA and FQGNSA. The V and J ends lost 5 bases and 3 bases respectively, with 17 bases between them. The CDR3 totals 16 residues. The J gene is TRBJ1-3, the V gene TRBV7-2; D possibly corresponds to TRBD1 (5 bases). This TCR derives from an adult with an advanced solid tumor such as melanoma, head and neck, liver or kidney cancer. This specimen was CD4+ or CD8+ T cells sorted from blood, taken in a trial of the OX40 agonist ivuxolimab. This CDR3 reads CASSQQEFASGNTIYF. In DNA, the CDR3 is TGTGCCAGCAGCCAACAGGAGTTTGCCAGTGGAAACACCATATATTTT.